A selection of T cell receptor beta chains follows, all from one sample in a study of T-cell reconstitution after alpha-beta-depleted transplantation in children. A single record per CDR3 protein comes from TCRdb applying MiXCR to the PCR reads. This sample yields about 110,000 distinct CDR3 sequences, of which about 6.4% are seen a single time; 23% belongs to the top ten. Sequencing was performed on PBMCs, mostly from graft donor cells, taken 360 days after TCRalphabeta/CD19-depleted stem cell transplant. The receptors stem from a male patient aged 2-9 years who had a stem cell transplant for acute lymphoblastic leukemia, so the T cells may come from the graft donor. The CDR3 runs from the conserved cysteine through the conserved F or W. Each record gives: CDR3 length, clone size, V gene, D gene, J gene, CDR3 DNA, CDR3 protein. A D gene is named only where the DNA matches it firmly. A clone size is listed for some rows: how often the clone was seen (once, few, many), or a class if it is expanded.

cdr3_length: 13; clone_size: many; v_call: TRBV5-6; d_call: TRBD1; j_call: TRBJ2-7; cdr3_nt: TGTGCCAGCAGCTCGTCAGGGGGCCATGAGCAGTACTTC; cdr3_aa: CASSSSGGHEQYF
cdr3_length: 14; clone_size: few; v_call: TRBV7-9; d_call: -; j_call: TRBJ2-7; cdr3_nt: TGTGCCAGCAGCTTACAAGCGGGTGAGAGGAAACAGTACTTC; cdr3_aa: CASSLQAGERKQYF
cdr3_length: 12; clone_size: few; v_call: TRBV30; d_call: -; j_call: TRBJ1-1; cdr3_nt: TGTGCCTGGACTTACTGGCGAGCTGAAGCTTTCTTT; cdr3_aa: CAWTYWRAEAFF
cdr3_length: 13; clone_size: -; v_call: TRBV5-1; d_call: TRBD1; j_call: TRBJ1-1; cdr3_nt: TGCGCCAGCAGGACAGGGCGGGGGACTGAAGCTTTCTTT; cdr3_aa: CASRTGRGTEAFF
cdr3_length: 13; clone_size: many; v_call: TRBV4-2; d_call: -; j_call: TRBJ2-3; cdr3_nt: TGTGCCAGCAGCCAAGTCCCCTCAGATACGCAGTATTTT; cdr3_aa: CASSQVPSDTQYF
cdr3_length: 16; clone_size: many; v_call: TRBV9; d_call: TRBD1; j_call: TRBJ2-2; cdr3_nt: TGTGCCAGCAGCGTAGGGGACAGGGGGCGCATCGGGGAGCTGTTTTTT; cdr3_aa: CASSVGDRGRIGELFF
cdr3_length: 13; clone_size: -; v_call: TRBV28; d_call: -; j_call: TRBJ1-1; cdr3_nt: TGTGCCAGCGGCCTACAGGGAGGGACTGAAGCTTTCTTT; cdr3_aa: CASGLQGGTEAFF
cdr3_length: 13; clone_size: many; v_call: TRBV29-1; d_call: -; j_call: TRBJ1-2; cdr3_nt: TGCAGCGTTTCTGATCAGGACTTCTATGGCTACACCTTC; cdr3_aa: CSVSDQDFYGYTF
cdr3_length: 15; clone_size: many; v_call: TRBV20-1; d_call: -; j_call: TRBJ2-2; cdr3_nt: TGCAGTGCTAGAGCTCGTGGGACTCACACCGGGGAGCTGTTTTTT; cdr3_aa: CSARARGTHTGELFF
cdr3_length: 15; clone_size: many; v_call: TRBV2; d_call: TRBD1; j_call: TRBJ1-1; cdr3_nt: TGTGCCAGCAGTGGCGACCGGGACAGGAACACTGAAGCTTTCTTT; cdr3_aa: CASSGDRDRNTEAFF
cdr3_length: 14; clone_size: many; v_call: TRBV20-1; d_call: TRBD2; j_call: TRBJ2-2; cdr3_nt: TGCAGTGCTAGACTAGCGGGAGACACCGGGGAGCTGTTTTTT; cdr3_aa: CSARLAGDTGELFF
cdr3_length: 13; clone_size: many; v_call: TRBV29-1; d_call: -; j_call: TRBJ1-2; cdr3_nt: TGCAGCGTTCCGACCGGGACCAACTATGGCTACACCTTC; cdr3_aa: CSVPTGTNYGYTF
cdr3_length: 18; clone_size: many; v_call: TRBV11-1; d_call: TRBD2; j_call: TRBJ2-1; cdr3_nt: TGTGCCAGCAGCTTTGGGACTAGCGGGAGGAAGGGCTACAATGAGCAGTTCTTC; cdr3_aa: CASSFGTSGRKGYNEQFF
cdr3_length: 15; clone_size: many; v_call: TRBV28; d_call: -; j_call: TRBJ2-5; cdr3_nt: TGTGCCAGCAGTTTATGGAAACAGGGTGACGAGACCCAGTACTTC; cdr3_aa: CASSLWKQGDETQYF
cdr3_length: 13; clone_size: many; v_call: TRBV5-1; d_call: -; j_call: TRBJ2-7; cdr3_nt: TGCGCCAGCAGCTTGGAGGGACCCTACGAGCAGTACTTC; cdr3_aa: CASSLEGPYEQYF
cdr3_length: 12; clone_size: many; v_call: TRBV5-1; d_call: -; j_call: TRBJ2-7; cdr3_nt: TGCGCCAGCAGCTTGGGAGGGCTCGAGCAGTACTTC; cdr3_aa: CASSLGGLEQYF
cdr3_length: 13; clone_size: many; v_call: TRBV6-1; d_call: TRBD1; j_call: TRBJ2-7; cdr3_nt: TGTGCCAGCAGCACGGACAGGGTCATGAAGCAGTACTTC; cdr3_aa: CASSTDRVMKQYF
cdr3_length: 16; clone_size: many; v_call: TRBV7-3; d_call: TRBD2; j_call: TRBJ2-1; cdr3_nt: TGTGCCAGCAGCAAGCACCCGGGACTAGCGGGAAATGAGCAGTTCTTC; cdr3_aa: CASSKHPGLAGNEQFF
cdr3_length: 14; clone_size: many; v_call: TRBV4-3; d_call: -; j_call: TRBJ2-3; cdr3_nt: TGCGCCAGCAGCCCCGTCCTCCTCACAGATACGCAGTATTTT; cdr3_aa: CASSPVLLTDTQYF
cdr3_length: 15; clone_size: -; v_call: TRBV7-9; d_call: TRBD1; j_call: TRBJ2-3; cdr3_nt: TGTGCCAGCAGCTCCGACAGGGGGCTTGATGATACGCAGTATTTT; cdr3_aa: CASSSDRGLDDTQYF
cdr3_length: 17; clone_size: -; v_call: TRBV5-1; d_call: -; j_call: TRBJ2-3; cdr3_nt: TGCGCCAGCAGCTTGGCCGGCGGGTACTCTAGCACAGATACGCAGTATTTT; cdr3_aa: CASSLAGGYSSTDTQYF
cdr3_length: 12; clone_size: -; v_call: TRBV4-2; d_call: -; j_call: TRBJ2-1; cdr3_nt: TGTGCCAGCGCGGCCTCCGCGAATGAGCAGTTCTTC; cdr3_aa: CASAASANEQFF
cdr3_length: 13; clone_size: few; v_call: TRBV2; d_call: TRBD1; j_call: TRBJ2-5; cdr3_nt: TGTGCCAGTAGGGGACAGGGTGGAGAGACCCAGTACTTC; cdr3_aa: CASRGQGGETQYF
cdr3_length: 12; clone_size: -; v_call: TRBV27; d_call: -; j_call: TRBJ2-4; cdr3_nt: TGTGCCAGCGGGGTAGCCAAAAACATTCAGTACTTC; cdr3_aa: CASGVAKNIQYF
cdr3_length: 15; clone_size: few; v_call: TRBV2; d_call: TRBD1; j_call: TRBJ2-3; cdr3_nt: TGTGCCAGCAGTGAGGGGGACAGGGTCACAGATACGCAGTATTTT; cdr3_aa: CASSEGDRVTDTQYF
cdr3_length: 18; clone_size: few; v_call: TRBV4-2; d_call: TRBD1; j_call: TRBJ2-7; cdr3_nt: TGTGCCAGCAGCCAAGATAAGGGAGGGACAGGGGATATAGGCGAGCAGTACTTC; cdr3_aa: CASSQDKGGTGDIGEQYF
cdr3_length: 16; clone_size: many; v_call: TRBV9; d_call: TRBD2; j_call: TRBJ2-2; cdr3_nt: TGTGCCAGCAGCCCAACGACTAGCGGGGGCACCGGGGAGCTGTTTTTT; cdr3_aa: CASSPTTSGGTGELFF
cdr3_length: 16; clone_size: few; v_call: TRBV4-3; d_call: TRBD2; j_call: TRBJ2-1; cdr3_nt: TGCGCCAGCAGCCAAGATACTAGCGGGAGATACAATGAGCAGTTCTTC; cdr3_aa: CASSQDTSGRYNEQFF
cdr3_length: 14; clone_size: -; v_call: TRBV27; d_call: TRBD1; j_call: TRBJ2-7; cdr3_nt: TGTGCCAGCAGCCTACAGGGGGCCGCCTACGAGCAGTACTTC; cdr3_aa: CASSLQGAAYEQYF
cdr3_length: 15; clone_size: once; v_call: TRBV7-2; d_call: TRBD1; j_call: TRBJ2-5; cdr3_nt: TGTGTCAGCAGCCCCGGACAGGGGAGGAGAGAGACCCAGTACTTC; cdr3_aa: CVSSPGQGRRETQYF
cdr3_length: 12; clone_size: -; v_call: TRBV6-1; d_call: -; j_call: TRBJ2-5; cdr3_nt: TGTGCCAGCAGTGTCCCTTTAAAGACCCAGTACTTC; cdr3_aa: CASSVPLKTQYF
cdr3_length: 17; clone_size: few; v_call: TRBV24-1; d_call: TRBD1; j_call: TRBJ2-5; cdr3_nt: TGTGCCACCAGTGATCGGAAGACAGGGGCGTACCAAGAGACCCAGTACTTC; cdr3_aa: CATSDRKTGAYQETQYF
cdr3_length: 13; clone_size: -; v_call: TRBV6-1; d_call: -; j_call: TRBJ1-1; cdr3_nt: TGTGCCAGCAGTCGAGACAGGATCACTGAAGCTTTCTTT; cdr3_aa: CASSRDRITEAFF
cdr3_length: 15; clone_size: many; v_call: TRBV4-2; d_call: TRBD1; j_call: TRBJ2-7; cdr3_nt: TGTGCCAGCAGCCACCCCTCGGACAGGTATCTCGAGCAGTACTTC; cdr3_aa: CASSHPSDRYLEQYF
cdr3_length: 13; clone_size: -; v_call: TRBV6-6; d_call: TRBD1; j_call: TRBJ2-7; cdr3_nt: TGTGCCAGCAGTAGGGACAGGGAGGGCGAGCAGTACTTC; cdr3_aa: CASSRDREGEQYF
cdr3_length: 12; clone_size: many; v_call: TRBV10-3; d_call: -; j_call: TRBJ2-7; cdr3_nt: TGTGCCATCAGTGGTCGCGGCCACGAGCAGTACTTC; cdr3_aa: CAISGRGHEQYF